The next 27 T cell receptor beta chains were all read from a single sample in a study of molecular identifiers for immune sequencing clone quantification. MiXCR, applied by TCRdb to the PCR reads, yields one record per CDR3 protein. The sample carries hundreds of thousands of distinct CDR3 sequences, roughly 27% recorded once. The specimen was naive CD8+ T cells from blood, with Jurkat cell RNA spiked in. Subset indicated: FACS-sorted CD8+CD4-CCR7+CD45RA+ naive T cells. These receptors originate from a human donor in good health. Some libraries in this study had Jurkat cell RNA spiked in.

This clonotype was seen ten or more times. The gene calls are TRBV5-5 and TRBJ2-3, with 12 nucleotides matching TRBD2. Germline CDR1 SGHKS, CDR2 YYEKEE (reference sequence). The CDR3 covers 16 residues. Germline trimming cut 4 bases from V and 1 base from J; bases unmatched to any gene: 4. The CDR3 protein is CASSPRLAGGTDTQYF. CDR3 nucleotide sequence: TGTGCCAGCAGCCCGAGACTAGCGGGGGGCACAGATACGCAGTATTTT.

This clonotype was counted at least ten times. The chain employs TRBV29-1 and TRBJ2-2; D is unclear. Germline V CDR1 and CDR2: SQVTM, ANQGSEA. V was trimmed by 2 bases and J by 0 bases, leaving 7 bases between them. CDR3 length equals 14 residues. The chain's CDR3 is CSVETAANTGELFF. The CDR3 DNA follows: TGCAGCGTTGAAACGGCCGCGAACACCGGGGAGCTGTTTTTT.

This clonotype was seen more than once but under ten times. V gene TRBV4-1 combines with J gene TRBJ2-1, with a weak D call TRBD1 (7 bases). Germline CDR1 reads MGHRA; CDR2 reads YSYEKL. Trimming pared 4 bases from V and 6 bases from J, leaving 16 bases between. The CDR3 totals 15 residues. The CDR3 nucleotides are TGCGCCAGCAGCCGAAGTGGAGGGGGCCTCAATGAGCAGTTCTTC. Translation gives CASSRSGGGLNEQFF.

CDR3 DNA sequence: TGTGCCAGCAGTTGGCAGCGGGAAGGGTACGAGCAGTACTTC. It is translated as CASSWQREGYEQYF. This chain uses TRBV27 with TRBJ2-7, with TRBD2 matching over 7 bases. The junction had 7 bases not matched to a gene; V was cut back by 4 bases and J by 4 bases. Per germline, CDR1 MNHEY and CDR2 SMNVEV (reference sequence). The CDR3 is 14 amino acids.

The CDR3 nucleotides read TGTGCCAGCAGTTACGAGTCAGGGCCGTTCTACGAGCAGTACTTC. Encoded protein: CASSYESGPFYEQYF. The chain couples TRBV6-5 to TRBJ2-7, with a possible D match to TRBD1 (5 bases). The CDR3 runs 15 residues. CDR1 is MNHEY and CDR2 is SVGAGI in the germline V gene. Trimming left V 2 bases short and J 3 bases short, with 14 bases between.

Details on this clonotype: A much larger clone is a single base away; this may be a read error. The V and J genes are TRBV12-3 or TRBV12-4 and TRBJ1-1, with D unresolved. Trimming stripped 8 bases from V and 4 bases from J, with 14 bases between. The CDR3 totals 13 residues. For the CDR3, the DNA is TGTGCCAGCGCCGACGTTGTGATCACTGAAGCTTTCTTT. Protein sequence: CASADVVITEAFF.

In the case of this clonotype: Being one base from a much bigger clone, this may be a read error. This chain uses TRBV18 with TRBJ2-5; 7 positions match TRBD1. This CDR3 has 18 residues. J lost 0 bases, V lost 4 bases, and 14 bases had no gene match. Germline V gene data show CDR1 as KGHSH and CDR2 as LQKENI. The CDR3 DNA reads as TGTGCCAGCTCACGAATGCCACCGGGACAGAGGTACCAAGAGACCCAGTACTTC. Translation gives CASSRMPPGQRYQETQYF.

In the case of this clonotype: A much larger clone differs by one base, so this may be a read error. In DNA, the CDR3 is TGTGCCAGCAGCTCACAATTCTACAGGTGGTATACCACCAAAGAGACCCAGTACTTC. As protein: CASSSQFYRWYTTKETQYF. V usage is TRBV7-9 and J usage is TRBJ2-5; tentatively, D is TRBD1 (5 bases). V was trimmed by 4 bases and J by 3 bases, leaving 27 bases between them. Per the germline V gene, CDR1 is SEHNR and CDR2 is FQNEAQ (reference sequence). This CDR3 is 19 amino acids long.

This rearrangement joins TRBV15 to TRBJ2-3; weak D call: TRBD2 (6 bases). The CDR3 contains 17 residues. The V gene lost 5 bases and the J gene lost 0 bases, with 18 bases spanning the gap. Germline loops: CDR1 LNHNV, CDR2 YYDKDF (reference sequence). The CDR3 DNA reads TGTGCCACCAGCGGAGGAGGGTGGAGGGGCAGCACAGATACGCAGTATTTT. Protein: CATSGGGWRGSTDTQYF.

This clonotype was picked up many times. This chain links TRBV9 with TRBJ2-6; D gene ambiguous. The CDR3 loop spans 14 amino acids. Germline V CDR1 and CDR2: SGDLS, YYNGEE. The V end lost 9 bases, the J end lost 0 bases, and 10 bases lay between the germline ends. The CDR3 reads CATSPDSGANVLTF. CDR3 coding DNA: TGTGCCACCTCCCCAGACTCTGGGGCCAACGTCCTGACTTTC.

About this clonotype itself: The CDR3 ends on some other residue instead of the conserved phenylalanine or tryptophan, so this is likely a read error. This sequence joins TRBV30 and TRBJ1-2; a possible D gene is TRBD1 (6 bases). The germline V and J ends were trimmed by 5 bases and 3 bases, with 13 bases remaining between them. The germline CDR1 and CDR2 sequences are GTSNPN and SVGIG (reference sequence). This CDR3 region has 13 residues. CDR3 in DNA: TGTGCCTGGGGCGGCAGGGGCGACTATGGCTACACCCTC. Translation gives CAWGGRGDYGYTL.

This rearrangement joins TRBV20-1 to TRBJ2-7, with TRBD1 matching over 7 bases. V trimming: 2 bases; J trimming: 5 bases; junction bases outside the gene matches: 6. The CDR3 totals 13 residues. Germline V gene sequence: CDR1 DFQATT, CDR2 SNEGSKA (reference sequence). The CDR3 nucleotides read TGCAGTGCTAGACCGTTAGGACAGGACGAGCAGTACTTC. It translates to CSARPLGQDEQYF.

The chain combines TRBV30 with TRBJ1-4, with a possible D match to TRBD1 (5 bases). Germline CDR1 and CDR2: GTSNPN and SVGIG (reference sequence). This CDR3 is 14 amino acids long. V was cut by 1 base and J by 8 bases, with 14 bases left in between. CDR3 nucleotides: TGTGCCTGGAGTGAGGGGCGGTTAGGAGAAAAACTGTTTTTT. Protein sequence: CAWSEGRLGEKLFF. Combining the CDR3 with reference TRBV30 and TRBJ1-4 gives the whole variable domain SQTIHQWPATLVQPVGSPLSLECTVEGTSNPNLYWYRQAAGRGLQLLFYSVGIGQISSEVPQNLSASRPQDRQFILSSKKLLLSDSGFYLCAWSEGRLGEKLFFGSGTQLSVL.

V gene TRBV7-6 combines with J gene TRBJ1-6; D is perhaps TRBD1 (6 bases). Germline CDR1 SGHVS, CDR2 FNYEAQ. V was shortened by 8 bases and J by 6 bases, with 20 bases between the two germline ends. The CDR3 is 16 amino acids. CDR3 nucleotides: TGTGCCAGCGGCGCGGGGGGCGTCAGTACTAATTCACCCCTCCACTTT. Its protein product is CASGAGGVSTNSPLHF.

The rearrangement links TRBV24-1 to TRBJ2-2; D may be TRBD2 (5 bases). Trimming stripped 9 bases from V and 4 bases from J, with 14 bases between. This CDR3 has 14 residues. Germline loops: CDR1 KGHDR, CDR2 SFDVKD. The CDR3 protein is CATGGLMGTGELFF. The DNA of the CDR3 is TGTGCCACCGGAGGCCTTATGGGCACCGGGGAGCTGTTTTTT.

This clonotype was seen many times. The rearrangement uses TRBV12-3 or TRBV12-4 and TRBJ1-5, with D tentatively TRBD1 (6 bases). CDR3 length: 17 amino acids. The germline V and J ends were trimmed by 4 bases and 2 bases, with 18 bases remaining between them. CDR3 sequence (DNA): TGTGCCAGCAGTTCCCCAGGGGTCACACTAGGCAATCAGCCCCAGCATTTT. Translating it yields CASSSPGVTLGNQPQHF.

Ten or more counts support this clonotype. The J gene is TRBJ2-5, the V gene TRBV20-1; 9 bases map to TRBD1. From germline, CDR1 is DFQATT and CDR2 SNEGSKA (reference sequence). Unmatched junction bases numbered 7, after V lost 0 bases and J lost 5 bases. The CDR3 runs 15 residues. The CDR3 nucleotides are TGCAGTGCTAGAGAACCGGGACAGGGTGTCGAGACCCAGTACTTC. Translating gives CSAREPGQGVETQYF.

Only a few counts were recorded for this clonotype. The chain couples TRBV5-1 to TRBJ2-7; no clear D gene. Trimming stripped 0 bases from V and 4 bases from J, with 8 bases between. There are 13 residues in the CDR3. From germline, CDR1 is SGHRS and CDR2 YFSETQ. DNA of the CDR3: TGCGCCAGCAGCTTGGATAGTATTTACGAGCAGTACTTC. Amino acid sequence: CASSLDSIYEQYF.

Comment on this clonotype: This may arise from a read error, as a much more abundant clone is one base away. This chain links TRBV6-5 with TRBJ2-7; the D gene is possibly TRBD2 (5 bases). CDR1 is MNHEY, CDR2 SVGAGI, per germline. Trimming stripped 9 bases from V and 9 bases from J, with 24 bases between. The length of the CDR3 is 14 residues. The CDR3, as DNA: TGTGCCAGAAGTCCCAATTCAGGTCGGGCGGGGCAGTACTTC. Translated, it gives CARSPNSGRAGQYF.

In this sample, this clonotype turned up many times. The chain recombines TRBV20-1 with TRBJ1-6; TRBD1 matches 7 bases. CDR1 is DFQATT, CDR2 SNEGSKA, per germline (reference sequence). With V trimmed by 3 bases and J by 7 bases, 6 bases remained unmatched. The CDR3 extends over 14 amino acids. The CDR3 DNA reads TGCAGTGCTAGTCGGGACAGAGGCAATTCACCCCTCCACTTT. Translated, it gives CSASRDRGNSPLHF.

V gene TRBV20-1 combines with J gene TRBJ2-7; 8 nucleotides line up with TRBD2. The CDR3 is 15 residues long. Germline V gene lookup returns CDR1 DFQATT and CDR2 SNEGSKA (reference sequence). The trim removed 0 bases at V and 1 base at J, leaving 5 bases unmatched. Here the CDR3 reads CSARDLQRESYEQYF. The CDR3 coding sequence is TGCAGTGCTAGAGATTTGCAGCGGGAGTCCTACGAGCAGTACTTC.

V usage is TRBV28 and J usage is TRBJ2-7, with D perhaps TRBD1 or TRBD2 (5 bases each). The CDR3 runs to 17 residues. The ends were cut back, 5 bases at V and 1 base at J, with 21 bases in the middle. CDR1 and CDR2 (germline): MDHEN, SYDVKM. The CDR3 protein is CASSPPSMLWGSYEQYF. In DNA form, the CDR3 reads TGTGCCAGCAGTCCGCCCAGTATGTTGTGGGGGTCCTACGAGCAGTACTTC. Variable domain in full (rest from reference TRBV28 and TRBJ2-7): DVKVTQSSRYLVKRTGEKVFLECVQDMDHENMFWYRQDPGLGLRLIYFSYDVKMKEKGDIPEGYSVSREKKERFSLILESASTNQTSMYLCASSPPSMLWGSYEQYFGPGTRLTVT.

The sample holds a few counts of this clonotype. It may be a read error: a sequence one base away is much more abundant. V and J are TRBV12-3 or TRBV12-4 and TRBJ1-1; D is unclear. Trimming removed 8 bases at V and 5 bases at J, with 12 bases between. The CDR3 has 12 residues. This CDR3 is CASAPQGTEAFF. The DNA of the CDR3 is TGTGCCAGCGCCCCTCAAGGGACTGAAGCTTTCTTT.

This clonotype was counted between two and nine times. Here the CDR3 reads CASSQDRTSPRETQYF. CDR3 sequence (DNA): TGTGCCAGCAGCCAAGATCGTACCTCCCCCCGGGAGACCCAGTACTTC. The V gene is TRBV3-1, the J gene TRBJ2-5, with no clear D. The germline CDR1 and CDR2 sequences are LGHDT and YNNKEL (reference sequence). The CDR3 is 16 residues long. V dropped 0 bases and J dropped 5 bases, with 16 bases sitting between them.

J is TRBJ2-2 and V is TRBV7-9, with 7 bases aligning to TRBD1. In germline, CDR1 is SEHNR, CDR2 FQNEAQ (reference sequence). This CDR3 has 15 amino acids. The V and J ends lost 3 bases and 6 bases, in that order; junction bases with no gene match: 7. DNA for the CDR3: TGTGCCAGCAGCTTTATGGCAGGGGGAGCCGGGGAGCTGTTTTTT. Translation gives CASSFMAGGAGELFF.

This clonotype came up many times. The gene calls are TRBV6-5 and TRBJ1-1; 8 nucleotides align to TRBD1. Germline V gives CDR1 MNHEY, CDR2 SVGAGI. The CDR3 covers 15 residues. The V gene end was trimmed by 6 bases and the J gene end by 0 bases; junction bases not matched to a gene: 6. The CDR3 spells CASSLTGDMNTEAFF. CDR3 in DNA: TGTGCCAGCAGCCTGACAGGGGACATGAACACTGAAGCTTTCTTT.

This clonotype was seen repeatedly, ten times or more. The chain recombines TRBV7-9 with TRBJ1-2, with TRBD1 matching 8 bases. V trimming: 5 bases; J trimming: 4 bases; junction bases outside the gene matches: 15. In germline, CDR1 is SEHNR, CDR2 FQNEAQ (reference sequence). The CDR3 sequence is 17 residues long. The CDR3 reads CASSMRQGRSSGYGYTF. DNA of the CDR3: TGTGCCAGCAGCATGAGACAGGGGCGTTCCTCTGGCTATGGCTACACCTTC.